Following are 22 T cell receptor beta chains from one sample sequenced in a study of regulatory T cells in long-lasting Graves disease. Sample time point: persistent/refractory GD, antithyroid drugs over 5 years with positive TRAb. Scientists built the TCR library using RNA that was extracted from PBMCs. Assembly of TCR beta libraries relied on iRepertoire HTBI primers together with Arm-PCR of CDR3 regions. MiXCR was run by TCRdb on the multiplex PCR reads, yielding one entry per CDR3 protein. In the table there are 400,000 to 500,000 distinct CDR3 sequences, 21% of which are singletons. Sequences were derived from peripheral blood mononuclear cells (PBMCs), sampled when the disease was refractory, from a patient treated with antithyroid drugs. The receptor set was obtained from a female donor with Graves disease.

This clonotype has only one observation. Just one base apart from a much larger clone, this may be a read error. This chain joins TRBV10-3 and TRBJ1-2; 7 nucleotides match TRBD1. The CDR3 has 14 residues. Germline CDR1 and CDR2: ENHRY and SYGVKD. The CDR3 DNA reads TGTGCCATCAGTGACCTTGACAGGGCGGATGGCTACGCCTTC. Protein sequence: CAISDLDRADGYAF.

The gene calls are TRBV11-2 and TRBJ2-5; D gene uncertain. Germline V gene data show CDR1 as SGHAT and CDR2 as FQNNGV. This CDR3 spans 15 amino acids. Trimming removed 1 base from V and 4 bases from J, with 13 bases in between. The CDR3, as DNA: TGTGCCAGCAGCTTAGGGCCATTATTGGCAGAGACCCAGTACTTC. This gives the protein CASSLGPLLAETQYF.

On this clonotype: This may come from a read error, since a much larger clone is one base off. CDR3: CASYGAYSYEQYF. The DNA of the CDR3 is TGTGCCAGCTACGGGGCCTACTCCTACGAGCAGTACTTC. The chain uses TRBV27 and TRBJ2-7; D may be TRBD1 or TRBD2 (5 bases each). This CDR3 region has 13 residues. The V gene lost 8 bases and the J gene lost 0 bases, with 11 bases spanning the gap. Germline V lookup: CDR1 MNHEY, CDR2 SMNVEV (reference sequence).

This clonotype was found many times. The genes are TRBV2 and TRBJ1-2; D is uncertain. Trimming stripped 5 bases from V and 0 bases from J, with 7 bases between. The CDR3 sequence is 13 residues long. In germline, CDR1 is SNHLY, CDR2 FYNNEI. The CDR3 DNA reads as TGTGCCAGCAGTCCCGACGCTAACTATGGCTACACCTTC. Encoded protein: CASSPDANYGYTF.

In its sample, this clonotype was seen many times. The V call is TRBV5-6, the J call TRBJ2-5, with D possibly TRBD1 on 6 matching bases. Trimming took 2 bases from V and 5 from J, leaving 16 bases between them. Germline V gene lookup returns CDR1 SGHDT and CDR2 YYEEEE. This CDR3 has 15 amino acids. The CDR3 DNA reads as TGTGCCAGCAGCTTTCGGCCAGGGGTCCAGGAGACCCAGTACTTC. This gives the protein CASSFRPGVQETQYF. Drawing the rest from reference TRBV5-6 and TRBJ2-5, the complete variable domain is DAGVTQSPTHLIKTRGQQVTLRCSPKSGHDTVSWYQQALGQGPQFIFQYYEEEERQRGNFPDRFSGHQFPNYSSELNVNALLLGDSALYLCASSFRPGVQETQYFGPGTRLLVL.

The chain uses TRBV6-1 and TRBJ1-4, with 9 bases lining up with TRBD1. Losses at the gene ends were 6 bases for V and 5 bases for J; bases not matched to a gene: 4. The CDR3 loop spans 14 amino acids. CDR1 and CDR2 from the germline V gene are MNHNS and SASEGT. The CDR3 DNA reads TGTGCCAGCAGCACCGGGACAGGGAATGAAAAACTGTTTTTT. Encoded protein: CASSTGTGNEKLFF.

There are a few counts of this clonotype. The CDR3 sequence: CASSILTSGPDTQYF. CDR3 sequence (DNA): TGTGCCAGCAGCATCCTGACTAGCGGGCCAGATACGCAGTATTTT. This chain connects TRBV11-2 to TRBJ2-3; 10 bases map to TRBD2. CDR3 length equals 15 residues. The V gene end was trimmed by 5 bases and the J gene end by 4 bases; junction bases not matched to a gene: 6. Germline values: CDR1 SGHAT, CDR2 FQNNGV.

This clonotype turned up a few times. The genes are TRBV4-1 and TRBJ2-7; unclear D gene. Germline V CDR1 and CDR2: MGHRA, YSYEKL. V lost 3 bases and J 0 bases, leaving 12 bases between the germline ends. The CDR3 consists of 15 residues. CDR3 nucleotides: TGCGCCAGCAGCCAGCAGACTGGCAGCTCCTACGAGCAGTACTTC. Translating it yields CASSQQTGSSYEQYF.

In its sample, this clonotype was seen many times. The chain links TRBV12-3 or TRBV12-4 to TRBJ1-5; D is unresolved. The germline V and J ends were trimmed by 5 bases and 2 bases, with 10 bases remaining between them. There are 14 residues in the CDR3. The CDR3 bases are TGTGCCAGCAGTGACGACACCGGCAATCAGCCCCAGCATTTT. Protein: CASSDDTGNQPQHF.

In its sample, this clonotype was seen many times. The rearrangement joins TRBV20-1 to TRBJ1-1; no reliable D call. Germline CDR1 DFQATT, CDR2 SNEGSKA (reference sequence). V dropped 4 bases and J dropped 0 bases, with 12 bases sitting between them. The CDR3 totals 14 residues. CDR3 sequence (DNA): TGCAGTGCTAACCGGGAAAGAATGAACACTGAAGCTTTCTTT. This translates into CSANRERMNTEAFF.

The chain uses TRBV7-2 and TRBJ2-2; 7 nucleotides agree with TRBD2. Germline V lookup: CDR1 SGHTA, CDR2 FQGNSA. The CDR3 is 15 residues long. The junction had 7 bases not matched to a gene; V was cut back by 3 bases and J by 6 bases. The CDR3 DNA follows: TGTGCCAGCAGCTTCGGGCGAGGGAGGGCCGGGGAGCTGTTTTTT. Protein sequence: CASSFGRGRAGELFF.

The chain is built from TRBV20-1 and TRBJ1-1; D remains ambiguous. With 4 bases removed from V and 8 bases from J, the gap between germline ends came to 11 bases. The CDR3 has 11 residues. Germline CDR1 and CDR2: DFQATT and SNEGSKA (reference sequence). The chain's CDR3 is CSAMRRGEAFF. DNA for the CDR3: TGCAGTGCTATGCGGCGAGGAGAAGCTTTCTTT.

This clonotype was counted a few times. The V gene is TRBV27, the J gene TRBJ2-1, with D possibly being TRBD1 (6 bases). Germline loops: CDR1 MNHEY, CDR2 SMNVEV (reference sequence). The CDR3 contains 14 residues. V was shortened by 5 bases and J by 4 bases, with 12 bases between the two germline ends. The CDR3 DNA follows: TGTGCCAGCAGTCTTCCGGACAGTTACAATGAGCAGTTCTTC. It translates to CASSLPDSYNEQFF.

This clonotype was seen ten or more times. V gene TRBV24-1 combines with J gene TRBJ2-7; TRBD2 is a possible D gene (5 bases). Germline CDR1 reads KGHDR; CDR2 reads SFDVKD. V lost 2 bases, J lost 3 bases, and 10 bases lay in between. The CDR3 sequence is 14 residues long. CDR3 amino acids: CATSDSGLFYEQYF. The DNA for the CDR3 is TGTGCCACCAGTGATTCAGGACTTTTCTACGAGCAGTACTTC.

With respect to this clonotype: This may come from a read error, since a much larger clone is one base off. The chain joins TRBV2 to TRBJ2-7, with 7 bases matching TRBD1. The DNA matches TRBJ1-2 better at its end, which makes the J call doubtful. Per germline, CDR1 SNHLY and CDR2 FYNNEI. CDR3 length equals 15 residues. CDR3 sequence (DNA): TGTGCCAGCAGTGAAGCGATCCTAGGGGGCTTTGGCTACACCTTC. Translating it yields CASSEAILGGFGYTF.

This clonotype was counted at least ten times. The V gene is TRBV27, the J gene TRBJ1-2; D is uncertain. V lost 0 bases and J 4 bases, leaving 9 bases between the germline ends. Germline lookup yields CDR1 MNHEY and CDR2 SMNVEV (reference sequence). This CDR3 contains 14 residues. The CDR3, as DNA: TGTGCCAGCAGTTTATCGTTGGGGTCCTATGGCTACACCTTC. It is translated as CASSLSLGSYGYTF.

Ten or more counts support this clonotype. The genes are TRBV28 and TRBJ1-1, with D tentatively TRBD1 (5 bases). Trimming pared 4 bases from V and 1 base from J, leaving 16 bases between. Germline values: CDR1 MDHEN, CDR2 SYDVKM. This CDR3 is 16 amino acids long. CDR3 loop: CASSSASSGRNTEAFF. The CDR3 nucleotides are TGTGCCAGCAGTTCGGCGTCCTCGGGACGGAACACTGAAGCTTTCTTT.

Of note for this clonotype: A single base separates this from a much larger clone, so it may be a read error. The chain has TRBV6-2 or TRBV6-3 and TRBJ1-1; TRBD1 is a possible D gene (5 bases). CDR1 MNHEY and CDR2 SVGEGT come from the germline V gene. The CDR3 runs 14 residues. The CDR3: CASSGAGRGTGAFF. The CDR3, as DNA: TGTGCCAGCAGTGGAGCAGGGCGAGGCACTGGAGCTTTCTTT.

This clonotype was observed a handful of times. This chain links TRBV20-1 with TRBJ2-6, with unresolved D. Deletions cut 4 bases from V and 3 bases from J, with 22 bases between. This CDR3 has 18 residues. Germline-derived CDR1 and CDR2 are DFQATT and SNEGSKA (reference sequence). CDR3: CSAKPHARTFGGANVLTF. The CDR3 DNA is TGCAGTGCTAAACCTCACGCCCGCACCTTTGGTGGGGCCAACGTCCTGACTTTC.

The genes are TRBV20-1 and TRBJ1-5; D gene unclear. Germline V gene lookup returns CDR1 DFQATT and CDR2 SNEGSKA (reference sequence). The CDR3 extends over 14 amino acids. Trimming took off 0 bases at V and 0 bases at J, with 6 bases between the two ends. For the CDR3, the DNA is TGCAGTGCTAGAGAAGGTAATAGCAATCAGCCCCAGCATTTT. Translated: CSAREGNSNQPQHF.

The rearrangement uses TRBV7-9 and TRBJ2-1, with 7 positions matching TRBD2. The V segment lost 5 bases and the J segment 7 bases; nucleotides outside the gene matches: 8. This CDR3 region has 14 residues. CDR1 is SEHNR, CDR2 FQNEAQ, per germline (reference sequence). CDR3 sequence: CASSGLADKNEQFF. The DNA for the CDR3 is TGTGCCAGCAGCGGCCTAGCGGACAAAAATGAGCAGTTCTTC.

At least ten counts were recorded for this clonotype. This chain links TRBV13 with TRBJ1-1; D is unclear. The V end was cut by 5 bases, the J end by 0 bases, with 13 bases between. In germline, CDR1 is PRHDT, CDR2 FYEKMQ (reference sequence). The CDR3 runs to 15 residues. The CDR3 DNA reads TGTGCCAGCAGCCAAACTGGAGGCATGAACACTGAAGCTTTCTTT. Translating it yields CASSQTGGMNTEAFF. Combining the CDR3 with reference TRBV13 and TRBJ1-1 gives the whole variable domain AAGVIQSPRHLIKEKRETATLKCYPIPRHDTVYWYQQGPGQDPQFLISFYEKMQSDKGSIPDRFSAQQFSDYHSELNMSSLELGDSALYFCASSQTGGMNTEAFFGQGTRLTVV.